This TCR beta chain originates from a study of radiotherapy plus CTLA-4 blockade in lung cancer. Germline V gene data show CDR1 as GTSNPN and CDR2 as SVGIG (reference sequence). The J segment lost 8 bases and the V segment lost 1 base, leaving 7 bases of the junction unmatched. This CDR3 contains 14 residues. Assay used: immunoSEQ multiplex PCR; TCRdb lists only in-frame clones, some missing. This sample has 86,000 or so clones, with about 79% found just once. This clonotype was obtained from a human donor with non-small cell lung cancer who had a partial response to radiotherapy plus ipilimumab. Some clones in this sample may be carry-over from other donors' samples. Sequences were derived from peripheral blood, sampled from a patient treated with radiotherapy plus ipilimumab. The chain couples TRBV30 to TRBJ1-4; 7 bases line up with TRBD1. DNA for the CDR3: TGTGCCTGGAGTGGGACAGGCCCGTTCGAAAAACTGTTTTTT. Translated, it gives CAWSGTGPFEKLFF.